The following is a T cell receptor beta chain sequence with its context. Its antigen remains unknown. The sample comes from a study of cytomegalovirus exposure and HLA in healthy donors. Study summary: Within the Caucasian-associated ancestry cluster were approximately 77% of the roughly 430 genotyped donors. Points from the study as a whole: Reported findings show TCR beta sequences accurately forecast HLA-A and HLA-B alleles in most subjects.

This CDR3 region has 16 residues. CDR1 and CDR2 (germline): SEHNR, FQNEAQ (reference sequence). V lost 5 bases, J lost 8 bases, and 13 bases stayed unmatched. The PCR had 60 Vbeta and 13 Jbeta primers. The protocol was immunoSEQ multiplex PCR, while the TCRdb copy is restricted to in-frame clones and leaves out a portion. The sample consists of around 90,000 clones, about nine tenths of them appearing once. The chain has TRBV7-9 and TRBJ2-1, with 9 bases aligning to TRBD2. The clonotype originates from a man aged 30 to 45 in good health and CMV-seropositive. Sequenced: PBMCs. The CDR3: CASSTIAGVDKDEQFF. CDR3 nucleotide sequence: TGTGCCAGCAGCACGATAGCGGGAGTCGATAAAGATGAGCAGTTCTTC.